This is a list of T cell receptor beta chains from one sample in a study of T cells after yellow fever vaccination. TCRdb re-called the 5' RACE reads with MiXCR, one entry per CDR3 protein. The data show around 250,000 distinct CDR3 sequences, 6.9% seen once. This material consisted of CD4+ T cells sorted from PBMCs, taken 15 days after the yellow fever booster vaccination. The receptors come from a man aged 25 to 45 who received the YFV17D yellow fever vaccine. Each CDR3 is given with its conserved first and last residue.

>15|TRBJ2-2|TRBV5-5
CASRASGSGTGELFF
>17|TRBJ2-5|TRBV7-6
CASSLARQGPQRETQYF
>15|TRBJ2-5|TRBV29-1
CSVEVGSSGKETQYF
>12|TRBJ2-4|TRBV10-2
CASSGGGDIQYF
>16|TRBJ2-4|TRBV27
CASSLSWGVAKNIQYF
>17|TRBJ2-1|TRBV11-1
CASSLLPGDRGDNEQFF
>15|TRBJ2-3|TRBV6-1
CASSPAASSADTQYF
>16|TRBJ2-1|TRBV4-1
CASSRGGSWAYNEQFF
>13|TRBJ2-1|TRBV5-1
CASSLDRGHEQFF
>15|TRBJ2-6|TRBV5-4
CASSLIGKGANVLTF
>15|TRBJ1-5|TRBV27
CASSPRQGGSQPQHF
>10|TRBJ1-2|TRBV6-5
CATMDVGYTF
>14|TRBJ2-1|TRBV20-1
CSANTLAGYNEQFF
>13|TRBJ2-7|TRBV20-1
CSATRDKTYEQYF
>14|TRBJ2-3|TRBV5-1
CASKGQLQTDTQYF
>16|TRBJ2-1|TRBV11-2
CASSQARAGGSNEQFF
>14|TRBJ2-3|TRBV18
CASSVSGLTDTQYF
>14|TRBJ2-3|TRBV19
CASSIGGVLDTQYF
>11|TRBJ2-7|TRBV5-6
CASSVTVEQYF
>15|TRBJ2-3|TRBV5-6
CASTYGLTSTDTQYF
>13|TRBJ1-2|TRBV5-1
CASSTGQNYGYTF
>14|TRBJ2-1|TRBV5-5
CAGGGGRSYNEQFF
>13|TRBJ2-7|TRBV29-1
CSVVRTDSYEQYF
>15|TRBJ2-3|TRBV12-3/TRBV12-4
CASSPTSGRTDTQYF
>17|TRBJ2-1|TRBV7-6
CASSLRFGLAGYNEQFF
>14|TRBJ1-1|TRBV7-2
CASSLSDRNTEAFF
>15|TRBJ2-4|TRBV28
CAVARGILAKNIQYF
>13|TRBJ2-1|TRBV24-1
CATSDPGHNEQFF
>16|TRBJ2-3|TRBV15
CATSIRGGSGTDTQYF
>15|TRBJ2-3|TRBV28
CASTSRDPGRDTQYF
>15|TRBJ2-2|TRBV5-1
CASRMDRVNTGELFF
>16|TRBJ1-2|TRBV24-1
CATSDMGAGSIHGYTF
>13|TRBJ1-1|TRBV6-5
CASSYSGVNGAFF
>16|TRBJ1-1|TRBV27
CASSRSWTGGHTEAFF
>14|TRBJ1-1|TRBV6-1
CASSAQGWNTEAFF
>14|TRBJ2-5|TRBV7-2
CASSLGAGGTTQYF
>14|TRBJ1-5|TRBV7-2
CASSLSLGLQPQHF
>15|TRBJ2-5|TRBV7-6
CASSFMSSGQETQYF
>14|TRBJ2-5|TRBV5-1
CASSRATGLETQYF
>20|TRBJ2-1|TRBV10-3
CAISEPPLGLAGDYRGSQFF
>12|TRBJ1-6|TRBV20-1
CSARDRGSPLHF
>18|TRBJ2-5|TRBV12-3/TRBV12-4
CASSVRSLLGTEAETQYF
>16|TRBJ1-2|TRBV20-1
CSASVYKQGPGYGYTF